This TCR beta chain comes out of a study of T cell responses to AZD1222 COVID-19 vaccine. Overall study findings and caveats: There were vaccine-associated CD4 TCRs across spike, dominant at 160-218 and 743-854. Donor demographics were predominantly white British with a female majority; clonal diversity may be underestimated. Targeting of unmutated variant regions was reportedly seen in nearly half of spike-specific TCRs.

The assay was immunoSEQ multiplex PCR, and TCRdb's table has in-frame clones only and misses some. The table has approximately 300,000 clones, around 93% seen once. Second-dose schedules of about 4 or about 12 weeks were combined. Germline lookup yields CDR1 SNHLY and CDR2 FYNNEI. The CDR3 totals 13 residues. V dropped 6 bases and J dropped 3; count of bases not matched to a gene: 3. Regarding this clone: Its antigen is unknown.

The chain links TRBV2 to TRBJ1-1; TRBD1 matches at 8 bases. Source: peripheral blood, taken 28 days after the second AZD1222 dose. The sequence was obtained from an adult who received the AZD1222 COVID-19 vaccine. CDR3 sequence: CASREQGDTEAFF. CDR3 coding DNA: TGTGCCAGCAGAGAACAGGGGGACACTGAAGCTTTCTTT.